The clone carrying this T cell receptor (beta chain) has a handful of counts. The data derive from a study of blood T cell repertoires in COVID-19. Losses at the gene ends were 7 bases for V and 7 bases for J; bases not matched to a gene: 9. This CDR3 has 13 amino acids. The assay was immunoSEQ multiplex PCR, and TCRdb's table has in-frame clones only and misses some. Of around 150,000 clones listed, about 85% are singletons. Source material: peripheral blood. This clonotype originated in a human donor with acute or convalescent COVID-19. The donor label of this sample is uncertain. V gene TRBV12-3 or TRBV12-4 combines with J gene TRBJ1-1, with 7 nucleotides matching TRBD1. The CDR3 nucleotides are TGTGCCAGCACCCCACCGGGACAGCATGAAGCTTTCTTT. This encodes CASTPPGQHEAFF.